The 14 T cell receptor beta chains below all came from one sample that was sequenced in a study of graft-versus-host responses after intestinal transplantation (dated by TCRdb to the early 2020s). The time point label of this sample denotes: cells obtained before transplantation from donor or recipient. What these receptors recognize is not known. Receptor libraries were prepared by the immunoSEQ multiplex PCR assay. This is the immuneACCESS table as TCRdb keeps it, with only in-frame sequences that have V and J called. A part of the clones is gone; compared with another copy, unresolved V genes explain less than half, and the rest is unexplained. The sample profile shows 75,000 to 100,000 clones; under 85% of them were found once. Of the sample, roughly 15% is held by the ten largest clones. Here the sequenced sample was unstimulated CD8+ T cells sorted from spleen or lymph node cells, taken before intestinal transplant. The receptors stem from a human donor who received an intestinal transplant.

CDR3 loop: CASSTTEGGKFAEAFF. Written as DNA, the CDR3 is TGTGCCAGCAGCACGACAGAAGGGGGGAAGTTCGCTGAAGCTTTCTTT. The chain carries TRBV28 and TRBJ1-1, with D maybe TRBD1 (6 bases). This CDR3 is 16 amino acids long. The ends were cut back, 6 bases at V and 6 bases at J, with 23 bases in the middle. Germline V CDR1 and CDR2: MDHEN, SYDVKM.

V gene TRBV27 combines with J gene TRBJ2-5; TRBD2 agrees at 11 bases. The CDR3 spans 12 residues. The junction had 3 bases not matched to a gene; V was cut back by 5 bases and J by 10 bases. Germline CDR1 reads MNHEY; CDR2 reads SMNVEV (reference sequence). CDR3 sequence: CASSPGTSGQYF. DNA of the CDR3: TGTGCCAGCAGTCCCGGGACTAGCGGCCAGTACTTC.

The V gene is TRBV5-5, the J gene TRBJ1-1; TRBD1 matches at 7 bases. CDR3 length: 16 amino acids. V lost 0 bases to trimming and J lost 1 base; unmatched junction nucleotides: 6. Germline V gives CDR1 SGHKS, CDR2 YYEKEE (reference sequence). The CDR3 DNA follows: TGTGCCAGCAGCTTGGAGTGGTGGACAGGGAACACTGAAGCTTTCTTT. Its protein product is CASSLEWWTGNTEAFF.

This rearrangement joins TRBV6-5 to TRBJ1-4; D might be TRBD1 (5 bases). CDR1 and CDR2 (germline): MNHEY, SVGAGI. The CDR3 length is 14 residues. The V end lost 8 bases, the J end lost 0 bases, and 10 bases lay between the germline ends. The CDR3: CASGGTSTNEKLFF. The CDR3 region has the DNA TGTGCCAGCGGGGGGACTTCAACTAATGAAAAACTGTTTTTT.

CDR3 protein: CASNAGHTNTGELFF. The CDR3 nucleotides are TGTGCCAGCAACGCGGGACATACAAACACCGGGGAGCTGTTTTTT. This chain links TRBV6-6 with TRBJ2-2; the D call may be TRBD1 or TRBD2 (6 bases each). The CDR3 totals 15 residues. The germline V gene has CDR1 MNHNY and CDR2 SVGAGI (reference sequence). Trimming left V 7 bases short and J 2 bases short, with 14 bases between.

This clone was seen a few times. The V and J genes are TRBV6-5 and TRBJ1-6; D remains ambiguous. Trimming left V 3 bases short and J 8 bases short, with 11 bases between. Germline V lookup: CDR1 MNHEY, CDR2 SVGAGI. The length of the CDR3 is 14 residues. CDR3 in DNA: TGTGCCAGCAGTTATCGGCGGTGGGATTCACCCCTCCACTTT. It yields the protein CASSYRRWDSPLHF.

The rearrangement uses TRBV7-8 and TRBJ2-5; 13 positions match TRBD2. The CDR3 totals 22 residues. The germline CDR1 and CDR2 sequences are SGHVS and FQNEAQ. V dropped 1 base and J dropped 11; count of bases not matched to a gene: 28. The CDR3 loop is CASSLVGGRTLLAGGPPFEQYF. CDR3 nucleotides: TGTGCCAGCAGCTTAGTGGGGGGTAGGACACTACTAGCGGGAGGGCCTCCTTTTGAGCAGTACTTC. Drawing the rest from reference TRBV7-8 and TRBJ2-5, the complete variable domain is GAGVSQSPRYKVAKRGQDVALRCDPISGHVSLFWYQQALGQGPEFLTYFQNEAQLDKSGLPSDRFFAERPEGSVSTLKIQRTQQEDSAVYLCASSLVGGRTLLAGGPPFEQYFGPGTRLLVL.

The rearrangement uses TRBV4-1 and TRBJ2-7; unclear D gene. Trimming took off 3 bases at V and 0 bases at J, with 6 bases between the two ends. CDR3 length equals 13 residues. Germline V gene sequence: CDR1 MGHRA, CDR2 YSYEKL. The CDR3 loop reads CASSQRGSYEQYF. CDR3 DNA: TGCGCCAGCAGCCAGAGAGGCTCCTACGAGCAGTACTTC.

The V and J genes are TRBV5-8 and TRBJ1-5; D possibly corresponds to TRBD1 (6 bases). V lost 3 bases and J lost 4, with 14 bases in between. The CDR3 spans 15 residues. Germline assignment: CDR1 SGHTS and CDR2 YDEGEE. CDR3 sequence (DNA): TGTGCCAGCAGCTACAGGGTGTGGGGGAATCAGCCCCAGCATTTT. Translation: CASSYRVWGNQPQHF. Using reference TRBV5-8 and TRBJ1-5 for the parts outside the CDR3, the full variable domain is EAGVTQSPTHLIKTRGQQATLRCSPISGHTSVYWYQQALGLGLQFLLWYDEGEERNRGNFPPRFSGRQFPNYSSELNVNALELEDSALYLCASSYRVWGNQPQHFGDGTRLSIL.

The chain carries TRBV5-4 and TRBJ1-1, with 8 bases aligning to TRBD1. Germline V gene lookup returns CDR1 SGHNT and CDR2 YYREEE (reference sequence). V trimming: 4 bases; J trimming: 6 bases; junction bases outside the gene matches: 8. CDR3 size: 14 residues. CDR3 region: CASSPRQGTAEAFF. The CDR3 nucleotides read TGTGCCAGCAGCCCGAGACAGGGGACGGCTGAAGCTTTCTTT.

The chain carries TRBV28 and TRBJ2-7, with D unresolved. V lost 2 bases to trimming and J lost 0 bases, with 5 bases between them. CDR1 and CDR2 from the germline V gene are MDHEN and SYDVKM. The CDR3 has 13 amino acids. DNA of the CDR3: TGTGCCAGCAGTTTAGTCAGCTCCTACGAGCAGTACTTC. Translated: CASSLVSSYEQYF.

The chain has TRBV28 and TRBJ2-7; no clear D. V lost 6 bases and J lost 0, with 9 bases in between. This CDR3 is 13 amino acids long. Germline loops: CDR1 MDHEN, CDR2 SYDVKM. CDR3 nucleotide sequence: TGTGCCAGCAGGGACGTGAACTCCTACGAGCAGTACTTC. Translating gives CASRDVNSYEQYF.

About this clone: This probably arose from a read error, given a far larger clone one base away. The CDR3 sequence: CASSGGPYNSPLHF. CDR3 coding DNA: TGTGCCAGCAGCGGGGGACCGTATAATTCACCCCTCCACTTT. The rearrangement links TRBV9 to TRBJ1-6, with D maybe TRBD1 (5 bases). The CDR3 loop spans 14 amino acids. V was trimmed by 3 bases and J by 4 bases, leaving 8 bases between them. The germline gives CDR1 SGDLS, CDR2 YYNGEE.

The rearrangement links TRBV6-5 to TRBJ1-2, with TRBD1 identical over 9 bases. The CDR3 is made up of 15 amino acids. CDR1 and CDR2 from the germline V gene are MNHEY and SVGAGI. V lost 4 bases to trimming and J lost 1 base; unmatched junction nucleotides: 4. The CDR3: CASSSGQGYNYGYTF. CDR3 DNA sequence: TGTGCCAGCAGTTCCGGACAGGGGTATAACTATGGCTACACCTTC.